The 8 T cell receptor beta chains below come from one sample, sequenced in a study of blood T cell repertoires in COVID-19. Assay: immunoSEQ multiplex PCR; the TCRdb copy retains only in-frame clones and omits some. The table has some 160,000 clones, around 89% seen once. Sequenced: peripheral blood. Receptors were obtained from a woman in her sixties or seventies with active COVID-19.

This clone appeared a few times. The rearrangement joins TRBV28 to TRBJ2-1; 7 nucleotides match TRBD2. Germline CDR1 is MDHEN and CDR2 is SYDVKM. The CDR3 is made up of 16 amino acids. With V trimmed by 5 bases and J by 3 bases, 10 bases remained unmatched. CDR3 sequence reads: CASSPSRLADYNEQFF. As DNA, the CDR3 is TGTGCCAGCAGTCCCAGCCGGCTAGCGGACTACAATGAGCAGTTCTTC.

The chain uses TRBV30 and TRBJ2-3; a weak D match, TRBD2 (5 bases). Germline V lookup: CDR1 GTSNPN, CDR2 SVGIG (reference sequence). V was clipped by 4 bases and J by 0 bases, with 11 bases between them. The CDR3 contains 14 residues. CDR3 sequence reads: CAWKRFESTDTQYF. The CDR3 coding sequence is TGTGCCTGGAAGCGGTTCGAGAGCACAGATACGCAGTATTTT.

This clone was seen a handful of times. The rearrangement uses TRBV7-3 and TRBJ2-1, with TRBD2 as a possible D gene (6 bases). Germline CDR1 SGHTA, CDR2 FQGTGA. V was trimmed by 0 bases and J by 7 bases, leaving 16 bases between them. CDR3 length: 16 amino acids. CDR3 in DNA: TGTGCCAGCAGCTTAACTAAATGGGCCCGGGGGAATGAGCAGTTCTTC. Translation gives CASSLTKWARGNEQFF.

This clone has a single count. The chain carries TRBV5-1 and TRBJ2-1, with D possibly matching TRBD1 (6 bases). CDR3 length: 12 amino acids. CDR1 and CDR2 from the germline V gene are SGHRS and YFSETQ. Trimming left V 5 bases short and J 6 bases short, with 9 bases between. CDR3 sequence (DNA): TGCGCCAGCAGACAGGACAGCAATGAGCAGTTCTTC. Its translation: CASRQDSNEQFF.

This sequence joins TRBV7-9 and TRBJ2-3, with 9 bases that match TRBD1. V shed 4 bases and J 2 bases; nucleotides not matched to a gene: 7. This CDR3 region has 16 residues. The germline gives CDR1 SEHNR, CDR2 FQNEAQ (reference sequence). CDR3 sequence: CASSSPTGGDTDTQYF. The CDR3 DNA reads TGTGCCAGCAGCTCCCCGACAGGGGGGGACACAGATACGCAGTATTTT.

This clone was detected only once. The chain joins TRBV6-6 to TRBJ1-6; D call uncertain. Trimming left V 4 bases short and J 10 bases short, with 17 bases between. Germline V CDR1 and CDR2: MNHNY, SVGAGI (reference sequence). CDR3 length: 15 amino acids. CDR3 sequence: CASSSHLPPGSPLHF. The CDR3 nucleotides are TGTGCCAGCAGTTCCCACCTTCCACCAGGATCACCCCTCCACTTT.

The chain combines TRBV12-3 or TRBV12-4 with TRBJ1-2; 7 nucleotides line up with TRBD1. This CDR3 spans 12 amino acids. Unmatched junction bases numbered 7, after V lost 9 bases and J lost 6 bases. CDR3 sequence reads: CASYRQGHGYTF. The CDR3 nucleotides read TGTGCCAGTTACCGACAGGGACATGGCTACACCTTC.

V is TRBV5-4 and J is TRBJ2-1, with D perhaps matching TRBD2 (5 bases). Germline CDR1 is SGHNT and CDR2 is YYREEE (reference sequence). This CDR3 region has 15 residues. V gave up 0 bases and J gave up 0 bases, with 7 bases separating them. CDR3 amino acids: CASSLGAASYNEQFF. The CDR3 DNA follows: TGTGCCAGCAGCTTGGGAGCGGCCTCCTACAATGAGCAGTTCTTC. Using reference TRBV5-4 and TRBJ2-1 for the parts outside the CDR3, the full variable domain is ETGVTQSPTHLIKTRGQQVTLRCSSQSGHNTVSWYQQALGQGPQFIFQYYREEENGRGNFPPRFSGLQFPNYSSELNVNALELDDSALYLCASSLGAASYNEQFFGPGTRLTVL.